The sequence of this TCR beta chain was determined in a study of T-cell reconstitution after alpha-beta-depleted transplantation in children (dated by TCRdb to 2015 to 2016). Turning to the overall study: The study quantitatively tracked T-cell immune reconstitution after TCRalphabeta/CD19-depleted allogeneic hematopoietic cell transplantation in children using TCR repertoire profiling.

The CDR3 spans 16 residues, from the cysteine through the phenylalanine. Solely the CDR3 DNA is kept, with 48 bases framed from the first base. The junction carries 15 bases between V and J, which are trimmed by 6 bases and 0 bases respectively. The germline V gene provides CDR1 MNHEY and CDR2 SVGEGT. As to this clonotype: The antigen it recognizes is unknown. Per-base qualities were not stored, and no clone one base away is much larger.

The library was generated by PCR. Sequencer: Illumina HiSeq 2500. To normalize quantification of the TCRbeta repertoire, the TCR libraries were built with molecular barcoding that relied on unique molecular identifiers. Using fastp trimming at Q25 and MiXCR clonotype assembly, TCRdb reanalyzed the public sequencing data and kept in-frame beta chains. Merged by CDR3 protein, the rows form single entries marked with the most common genes and DNA. This sample gives 640,000 or so distinct CDR3 sequences in total; 16% of them show up just once. Of the sample, approximately 1% is held by the ten largest clones.

The clonotype comes from a human donor who donated a stem cell graft to a child with acute myeloid leukemia. The sequence links TRBV6-2 or TRBV6-3 to TRBJ2-1, with the D gene call left open. This material consisted of PBMCs from the stem cell graft donor, taken from the stem cell graft. DNA sequence: TGTGCCAGCAGGGGCCAAAAGGGTTACTCCTACAATGAGCAGTTCTTC. It specifies CASRGQKGYSYNEQFF.